A single sample is the source of the 20 T cell receptor beta chains below, sequenced in a study of T-cell memory formation after mild COVID-19. MiXCR, run by TCRdb on the 5' RACE reads, gives a single entry per CDR3 protein. This table holds around 430,000 distinct CDR3 sequences, 16% found once. The sample comprised PBMCs or a T cell subset sorted from them (not recorded which). These receptors were obtained from a man aged 18 to 35 who had mild COVID-19 (a few samples of this study predate the infection). Cell type and time point are not known.

This clonotype was seen repeatedly, ten times or more. The rearrangement links TRBV4-2 to TRBJ2-5, with 10 bases that match TRBD2. In germline, CDR1 is LGHNA, CDR2 YNFKEQ. V was clipped by 4 bases and J by 5 bases; unmatched bases: 7. The CDR3 runs to 15 residues. In DNA, the CDR3 is TGTGCCAGCAGCCGAGGGACTAGCGATAAGGAGACCCAGTACTTC. Translation gives CASSRGTSDKETQYF.

The chain has TRBV10-1 and TRBJ2-3; 8 bases fit TRBD1. V shed 3 bases, J shed 15 bases, and the junction held 8 bases outside the gene matches. The length of the CDR3 is 12 residues. Germline V gene sequence: CDR1 WNHNN, CDR2 SYGVQD (reference sequence). The CDR3 nucleotides read TGCGCCAGCAGTGAAGGCCAGGGGGCAGGTTATTTT. This gives the protein CASSEGQGAGYF.

The V call is TRBV12-3 or TRBV12-4, the J call TRBJ2-7; D might be TRBD1 or TRBD2, each matching 5 bases. Between the trimmed V and J ends, which lost 6 bases and 8 bases, there was a span of 20 bases. The CDR3 totals 14 residues. CDR3 DNA sequence: TGTGCCAGCAGCCTGGGACCGCTCGTTTTCCAGCAGTACGTC. This translates into CASSLGPLVFQQYV.

This clonotype has only a few counts. This chain connects TRBV7-6 to TRBJ2-3; 10 bases align to TRBD1. Unmatched junction bases numbered 3, after V lost 5 bases and J lost 4 bases. Germline V gene data show CDR1 as SGHVS and CDR2 as FNYEAQ. This CDR3 has 14 residues. The CDR3 region is CASSEGTGADTQYF. The CDR3 bases are TGTGCCAGCAGCGAGGGGACAGGGGCAGATACGCAGTATTTT.

This clonotype appeared a few times. CDR3 nucleotide sequence: TGCGCCAGCAGCCAAGCGGACACATACAATCAGCCCCAGCATTTT. As protein: CASSQADTYNQPQHF. This chain uses TRBV4-1 with TRBJ1-5, with D perhaps TRBD1 (5 bases). The CDR3 runs 15 residues. CDR1 is MGHRA, CDR2 YSYEKL, per germline. V was cut by 1 base and J by 3 bases, with 10 bases left in between.

CDR3 residues: CASSPPHRGTYEQYV. CDR3 bases: TGTGCCAGCAGCCCCCCCCACAGGGGCACCTACGAGCAGTACGTC. V and J are TRBV7-8 and TRBJ2-7; TRBD1 aligns across 7 bases. Losses at the gene ends were 5 bases for V and 2 bases for J; bases not matched to a gene: 9. The germline CDR1 and CDR2 sequences are SGHVS and FQNEAQ. The CDR3 runs to 15 residues.

The chain combines TRBV19 with TRBJ2-1; 9 bases map to TRBD1. V was clipped by 2 bases and J by 4 bases; unmatched bases: 6. The CDR3 is 16 amino acids. Germline CDR1 LNHDA, CDR2 SQIVND (reference sequence). CDR3 region: CASSISPGQGYNEQFF. CDR3 in DNA: TGTGCCAGTAGTATATCCCCCGGACAGGGGTACAATGAGCAGTTCTTC.

In this sample, this clonotype turned up once. The chain recombines TRBV7-2 with TRBJ2-5, with TRBD2 matching over 9 bases. This CDR3 has 16 amino acids. Looked up from germline, CDR1 is SGHTA and CDR2 is FQGNSA. V lost 5 bases and J lost 0; bases outside the gene matches: 7. The CDR3 here is CASSRIAGANQETQYF. CDR3 in DNA: TGTGCCAGCAGCCGTATAGCGGGGGCCAACCAAGAGACCCAGTACTTC.

This clonotype was observed a handful of times. The J gene is TRBJ2-1, the V gene TRBV24-1; 12 bases are shared with TRBD2. V lost 7 bases and J lost 8; bases outside the gene matches: 14. The V gene's germline CDR1 is KGHDR and CDR2 SFDVKD. The CDR3 spans 17 residues. For the CDR3, the DNA is TGTGCCACCAGCAGTGCTCTCGTACTAGCGGGGGGCGATGAGCAGTTCTTC. Translating it yields CATSSALVLAGGDEQFF.

This clonotype has a handful of counts. This chain joins TRBV28 and TRBJ2-3; D is uncertain. CDR3 length equals 14 residues. The germline V gene encodes CDR1 MDHEN and CDR2 SYDVKM. V was pared by 5 bases and J by 1 base, with 10 bases between. The CDR3, as DNA: TGTGCCAGCAGTACCTGGACGCGCACAGATACGCAGTATTTT. Its translation: CASSTWTRTDTQYF.

The chain has TRBV5-5 and TRBJ2-7; D uncertain. The CDR3 totals 12 residues. Germline V lookup: CDR1 SGHKS, CDR2 YYEKEE (reference sequence). Trimming shortened V by 3 bases and J by 7 bases, and 11 bases separated the two germline ends. The CDR3, as DNA: TGTGCCAGCAGCTCCTGGCGGAGAGAGCAGTACTTC. Amino acids: CASSSWRREQYF.

The chain joins TRBV6-4 to TRBJ1-1; weak D call: TRBD1 (6 bases). Trimming left V 2 bases short and J 14 bases short, with 9 bases between. The CDR3 has 10 residues. Germline loops: CDR1 MRHNA, CDR2 SNTAGT. The CDR3 nucleotides are TGTGCCAGCAGTGACAACCAGGGGTTCTTT. Translating it yields CASSDNQGFF.

This clonotype was seen at least ten times. This chain's CDR3 is CASSLEGLSDTQYF. The DNA for the CDR3 is TGCGCCAGCAGCTTGGAAGGGTTATCAGATACGCAGTATTTT. The J gene is TRBJ2-3, the V gene TRBV5-1, with no clear D. Germline V CDR1 and CDR2: SGHRS, YFSETQ. V dropped 0 bases and J dropped 4 bases, with 9 bases sitting between them. CDR3 length: 14 amino acids.

A few counts support this clonotype. This chain connects TRBV27 to TRBJ1-1; maybe TRBD1 (6 bases). The V end was cut by 0 bases, the J end by 1 base, with 24 bases between. Per germline, CDR1 MNHEY and CDR2 SMNVEV (reference sequence). CDR3 size: 20 residues. This chain's CDR3 is CASSLSPRIRGRRRNTEAFF. The CDR3 DNA reads as TGTGCCAGCAGTTTATCGCCGCGGATTAGGGGGAGAAGGAGGAACACTGAAGCTTTCTTT.

This clonotype was seen a few times. The V gene is TRBV6-5, the J gene TRBJ1-2; D gene ambiguous. Trimming left V 5 bases short and J 6 bases short, with 13 bases between. CDR3 length equals 13 residues. Germline CDR1 reads MNHEY; CDR2 reads SVGAGI. CDR3 sequence reads: CASSQIKGDGYTF. Written as DNA, the CDR3 is TGTGCCAGCAGTCAAATCAAGGGCGATGGCTACACCTTC.

This clonotype has at least ten counts. This sequence joins TRBV12-3 or TRBV12-4 and TRBJ2-2, with TRBD1 matching over 7 bases. The V and J ends lost 6 bases and 5 bases, in that order; junction bases with no gene match: 9. This CDR3 contains 15 residues. The CDR3 spells CASRPRQGGTGELFF. In DNA, the CDR3 is TGTGCCAGCAGACCCCGACAGGGTGGGACCGGGGAGCTGTTTTTT.

This rearrangement joins TRBV11-1 to TRBJ2-1; 7 nucleotides match TRBD1. This CDR3 contains 15 residues. Germline-derived CDR1 and CDR2 are SGHAT and FQDESV (reference sequence). V lost 5 bases and J lost 2; bases outside the gene matches: 6. The CDR3 nucleotides read TGTGCCAGCAGCCCAAGGGGGCTCACCTACAATGAGCAGTTCTTC. It codes for CASSPRGLTYNEQFF.

The chain couples TRBV7-9 to TRBJ2-7; a weak D match, TRBD1 (6 bases). With 9 bases removed from V and 0 bases from J, the gap between germline ends came to 18 bases. This CDR3 spans 15 amino acids. CDR1 is SEHNR, CDR2 FQNEAQ, per germline (reference sequence). The DNA for the CDR3 is TGTGCCAGTAAGCCAGGGGCAGGGCTCTCCTACGAGCAGTACTTC. It codes for CASKPGAGLSYEQYF.

The chain combines TRBV2 with TRBJ1-5; 9 positions match TRBD1. This CDR3 is 15 amino acids long. Trimming cost V 6 bases and J 7 bases; bases outside gene matches: 10. The germline gives CDR1 SNHLY, CDR2 FYNNEI. The CDR3 spells CASSTLTGGRQPQHF. The CDR3 DNA reads TGTGCCAGCAGCACTTTGACAGGGGGGCGACAGCCCCAGCATTTT.

A few counts support this clonotype. The chain has TRBV10-3 and TRBJ2-7, with D possibly being TRBD1 (5 bases). Trimming removed 4 bases at V and 0 bases at J, with 7 bases between. This CDR3 contains 13 residues. Germline V gene data show CDR1 as ENHRY and CDR2 as SYGVKD. The CDR3 DNA reads as TGTGCCATCAGTGGCGACAGCTCCTACGAGCAGTACTTC. Residues: CAISGDSSYEQYF.